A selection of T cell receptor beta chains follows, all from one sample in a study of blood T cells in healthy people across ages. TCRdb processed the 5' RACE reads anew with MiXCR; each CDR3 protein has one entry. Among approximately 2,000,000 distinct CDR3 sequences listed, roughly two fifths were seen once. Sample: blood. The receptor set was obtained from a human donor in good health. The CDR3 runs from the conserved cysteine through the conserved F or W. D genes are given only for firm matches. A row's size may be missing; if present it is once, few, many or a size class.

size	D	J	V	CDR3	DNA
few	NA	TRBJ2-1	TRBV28	CASSPGTVHNERFF	TGTGCCAGCAGTCCCGGGACGGTACACAATGAGCGGTTCTTC
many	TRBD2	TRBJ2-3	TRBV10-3	CAISESTAISGVGGTDTQYF	TGTGCCATCAGTGAGTCTACCGCGATTAGCGGGGTCGGTGGCACAGATACGCAGTATTTT
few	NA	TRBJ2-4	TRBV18	CASSSRDIQYF	TGTGCCAGCTCATCCAGGGACATTCAGTACTTC
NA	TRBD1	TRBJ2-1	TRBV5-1	CASSLGQGARDEQFF	TGCGCCAGCAGCCTCGGACAGGGGGCGAGAGATGAGCAGTTCTTC
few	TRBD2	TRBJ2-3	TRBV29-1	CSTEKSGATDTQYF	TGCAGCACCGAAAAAAGCGGGGCCACAGATACGCAGTATTTT
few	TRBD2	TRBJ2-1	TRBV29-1	CSATTSGAYNELFF	TGCAGCGCTACCACTAGCGGGGCTTACAATGAGCTGTTCTTC
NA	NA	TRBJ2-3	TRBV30	CAWSPSADTQYF	TGTGCCTGGAGTCCTTCAGCAGATACGCAGTATTTT
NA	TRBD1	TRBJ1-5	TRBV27	CASSQDRDDQPQHF	TGTGCCAGCAGTCAAGACAGGGACGATCAGCCCCAGCATTTT
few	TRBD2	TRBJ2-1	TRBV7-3	CASSLDGGGFEQFF	TGTGCCAGCAGCTTAGACGGGGGGGGCTTTGAGCAGTTCTTC
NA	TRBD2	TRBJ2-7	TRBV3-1	CASLLGGEDYYEQYF	TGTGCCAGCCTTCTGGGGGGGGAGGATTACTACGAGCAGTACTTC
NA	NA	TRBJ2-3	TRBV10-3	CAISVSSDTRYF	TGTGCCATCAGTGTTTCTTCGGATACGCGGTATTTT
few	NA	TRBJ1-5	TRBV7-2	CASSLGGGWSQPQHF	TGTGCCAGCAGCTTAGGAGGGGGGTGGAGTCAGCCCCAGCATTTT
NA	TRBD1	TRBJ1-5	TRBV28	CASTRGNGYWQPQHF	TGTGCCAGCACCAGGGGGAATGGATATTGGCAGCCCCAGCATTTT
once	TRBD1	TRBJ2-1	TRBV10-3	CAITKTGGDEQFF	TGTGCCATCACCAAGACAGGGGGGGATGAGCAGTTCTTC
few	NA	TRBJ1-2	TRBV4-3	CASSQASGGFSYGYTF	TGCGCCAGCAGCCAAGCCTCCGGAGGGTTTAGCTATGGCTACACCTTC
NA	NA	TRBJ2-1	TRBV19	CASSMQVRGEQFF	TGTGCCAGTAGTATGCAGGTGCGGGGAGAGCAGTTCTTC
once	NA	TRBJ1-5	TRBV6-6	CASSSDRYQPQHF	TGTGCCAGCAGCTCCGACAGATATCAGCCCCAGCATTTT
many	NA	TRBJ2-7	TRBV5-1	CASSLAPGAYEQYF	TGCGCCAGCAGCTTGGCCCCCGGAGCCTACGAGCAGTACTTC
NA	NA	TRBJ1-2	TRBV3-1	CASSQDSRALYGYTF	TGTGCCAGCAGCCAGGACAGCAGAGCCCTCTATGGCTACACCTTC
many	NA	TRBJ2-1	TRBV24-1	CATSDPGGVMGNEQFF	TGTGCCACCAGTGACCCCGGCGGAGTAATGGGCAATGAGCAGTTCTTC
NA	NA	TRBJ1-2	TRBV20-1	CRGSHDQDGYTF	TGCAGGGGGTCTCACGACCAGGATGGCTACACCTTC
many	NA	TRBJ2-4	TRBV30	CAWRGPGGYIQYF	TGTGCCTGGAGAGGACCAGGAGGATACATTCAGTACTTC
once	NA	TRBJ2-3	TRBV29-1	CSVDLGGGTDTQYF	TGCAGCGTTGACCTAGGCGGAGGCACAGATACGCAGTATTTT
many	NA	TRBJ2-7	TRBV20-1	CSAHVPGLGEQYF	TGCAGTGCTCACGTTCCGGGTCTGGGGGAGCAGTACTTC
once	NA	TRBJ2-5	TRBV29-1	CSVGEMSGASELYF	TGCAGCGTCGGCGAGATGTCCGGCGCGTCCGAGTTGTACTTC
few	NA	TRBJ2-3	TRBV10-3	CAISESMAGNTDTQYF	TGTGCCATCAGTGAGTCGATGGCAGGGAACACAGATACGCAGTATTTT
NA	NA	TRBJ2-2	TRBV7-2	CASSFQPTNTGELFF	TGTGCCAGCAGCTTCCAGCCTACGAACACCGGGGAGCTGTTTTTT
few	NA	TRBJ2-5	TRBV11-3	CASSLWGRTEKETQYF	TGTGCCAGCAGCTTATGGGGCCGGACGGAAAAAGAGACCCAGTACTTC
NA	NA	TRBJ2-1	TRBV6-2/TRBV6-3	CASSYPSDEQFF	TGTGCCAGCAGTTACCCGAGTGATGAGCAGTTCTTC
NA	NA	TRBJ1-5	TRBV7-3	CASSLNPSGPQHF	TGTGCCAGCAGCCTAAACCCCAGTGGGCCCCAGCATTTT
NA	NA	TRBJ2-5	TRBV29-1	CSFVRTEETQYF	TGCAGCTTCGTTAGAACTGAAGAGACCCAGTACTTC
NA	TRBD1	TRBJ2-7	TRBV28	CASSLSGKGQGTYEQYF	TGTGCCAGCAGTTTATCGGGGAAGGGACAGGGCACCTACGAGCAGTACTTC
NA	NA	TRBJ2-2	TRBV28	CASSLSLGPPGERFF	TGTGCCAGCAGTTTAAGCTTGGGGCCCCCCGGGGAGCGGTTTTTT
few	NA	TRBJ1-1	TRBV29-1	CSVWGGNTEAFF	TGCAGCGTATGGGGCGGGAACACTGAAGCTTTCTTT
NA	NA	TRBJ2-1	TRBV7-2	CASSKSGTPLSYNEQFF	TGTGCCAGCAGCAAGTCAGGAACCCCACTTTCCTACAATGAGCAGTTCTTC
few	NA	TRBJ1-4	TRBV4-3	CASSQGVGLGEKLFF	TGCGCCAGCAGCCAAGGCGTGGGGCTTGGTGAAAAACTGTTTTTT
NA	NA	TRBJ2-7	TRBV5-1	CASSLAAGTDSYEQYF	TGCGCCAGCAGCTTGGCTGCTGGGACTGACTCCTACGAGCAGTACTTC
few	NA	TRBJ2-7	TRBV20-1	CSARLDSYSSYEQYF	TGCAGTGCTAGACTGGACAGCTACTCCTCCTACGAGCAGTACTTC
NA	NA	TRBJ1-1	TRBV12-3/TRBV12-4	CASHRGRGVTEAFF	TGTGCCTCCCATAGGGGCCGGGGGGTCACTGAAGCTTTCTTT
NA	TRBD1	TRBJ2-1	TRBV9	CAGSVVGQGNNEQFF	TGTGCCGGCAGCGTAGTAGGACAGGGAAACAATGAGCAGTTCTTC